This TCR beta chain was recovered during a study of cytomegalovirus exposure and HLA in healthy donors (dated by TCRdb to 2016 to 2017). Study-level background: An earlier analysis of roughly 610 of the donors reported about 280 Gb of sequence data and approximately 120 million unique TCR beta sequences obtained from about 179 million T cells. Roughly 290 gigabases of sequencing data and approximately 92 million unique TCR sequences made up an early release that covered over 550 HLA-typed donors. Of the 300 to 450 genotyped donors, less than 90% were placed in the genetic ancestry cluster associated with self-reported Caucasian donors. The study aimed to test whether cataloging public T cell receptors could reveal signatures of past pathogen exposure. The study used immunosequencing to profile the T cell repertoires of approximately 630 subjects and linked those repertoires to cytomegalovirus serostatus. Besides the first cohort of roughly 640 subjects, a separate validation cohort made up of 120 different subjects was used. To predict cytomegalovirus infection status, the study combined high-throughput TCR immunosequencing, statistical association of individual TCRs with disease status, and machine learning. A later analysis re-examined previously published TCR beta repertoires from more than 550 donors and added high-resolution HLA genotyping to investigate patterns of TCR occurrence. In the later analysis, no new phenotypic data were used to find candidate immune exposures; instead, reliance was placed on TCR beta sequences and their occurrence across donors. An earlier analysis of 587 of the donors used high-throughput TCR beta sequencing to judge whether each TCR beta V gene segment behaved as functional or pseudogenic. Alongside the repertoire data, information on donor age, sex, ethnicity and CMV serostatus was compiled. A later genetic analysis took genome-wide SNP genotypes for about three fifths of the 666 donors and used that subset as a discovery cohort. Every repertoire in the discovery cohort had been generated on one and the same sequencing platform. HLA typing covered class I and class II loci at four-digit resolution. The number of donors typed differed by locus, with roughly 620-630 for A, B, C, DRB1 and DQB1, around 500 for DQA1, approximately 580 for DPA1, and approximately 470 for DPB1. Five DR-DQ haplotypes were treated as single units for association and clustering because of strong linkage in the cohort. Across about 380 genotyped donors of the cohort, an average of about 220,000 unique TCR beta nucleotide sequences per donor were sequenced, and roughly 17% of those sequences were non-productive.

Worth noting for this clone: This clone's antigen is unknown. Base qualities are not recorded, but no much larger clone differs from it by a single base.

The CDR3 starts with the cysteine, ends with the phenylalanine, and has 14 residues. The CDR3 DNA has 42 bases and is translated from base 1. From V the trimming removes 8 bases and from J it removes 10 bases, while the gene matches leave 9 bases of the junction unaccounted for. Per the germline V gene (reference sequence), MNHEY is the CDR1 and SMNVEV is the CDR2. The cohort consisted of approximately 670 healthy bone marrow donors. At the time of sampling, every cohort member was nominally healthy, though immune exposures that went unrecorded were likely present. The donor tested CMV seropositive, placing the donor among the 310 or so seropositive members of the cohort. A peripheral blood sample was provided by each donor, and peripheral blood mononuclear cells were used for TCR beta sequencing. Genomic DNA extraction from the blood cell samples was performed with the Qiagen DNeasy Blood Extraction Kit.

On the study overall, not on this receptor specifically: When HLA alleles, especially DR and DQ, strongly co-occurred, TCR associations were difficult to assign to individual alleles. For the cohort, immune exposure information was limited to CMV serostatus. In a later analysis, the rate of TCR association differed among HLA loci, with DRB1 alleles having the most associated TCRs and HLA-C alleles having the fewest. A later analysis found that HLA-associated TCR beta chains were more clonally expanded and had lower generation probabilities than equally common non-associated chains. In a later genetic analysis, a missense DCLRE1C variant was associated with V-gene and J-gene trimming of TCR beta chains, and the association was replicated in an independent cohort. According to a later genetic analysis, donors in an Asian-associated ancestry cluster had fewer N-insertions in productive TCRs than the roughly 670-donor mean. In vitro tests confirmed that a few of the cytomegalovirus-associated TCR beta chains recognize cytomegalovirus antigens. The study gave a list of 150 to 200 TCR beta chains associated with cytomegalovirus. Presence/absence analyses assumed roughly uniform sequencing depth across donors, an assumption that may not hold. In a later analysis, several top co-occurrence clusters were reported to appear linked to parvovirus B19, influenza, CMV and Epstein-Barr virus. In an earlier analysis of 587 of the donors, most TCR beta V segments appeared in productive rearrangements about 87% or about 30% of the time, broadly matching IMGT annotations. Specific HLA alleles were associated with roughly 17,000 TCR beta sequences at a false discovery rate of 0.05 in a later analysis. In a later analysis, most CMV-associated TCR beta chains were found to appear HLA-restricted, with HLA associations seemingly driven largely by CMV exposure. Because counts were too low, roughly 17 rarely observed V segments, including chromosome 9 orphons, were left out of the earlier analysis of 587 of the donors. Some IMGT-functional V segments, including TRBV6-2 and TRBV6-3, could not be told apart with the 87-base-pair reads, so those segments were excluded. Because HLA typing was unavailable for some donors at each locus, only the typed subset was used in association tests. Cytomegalovirus status was reported to be diagnosed by the classifier with high specificity and sensitivity in both the original and validation cohorts. Linkage disequilibrium might explain the correlated functional status among segregating V segments, but an unknown experimental factor could not be ruled out. Across donors, most TCR sequences were observed very rarely, whereas some public TCRs were present in many individuals. The authors suggested that the approach could potentially be generalized to other disease states and immunological phenotypes. A further reported finding was that TCR beta sequences accurately predicted the HLA-A and HLA-B alleles for most subjects in the first cohort. A cluster of highly shared sequence variants was judged likely to represent a technical artifact of the sequencing pipeline. In this cohort, only TCR beta chains were sequenced, and detectable features were limited by the absence of alpha or paired-chain data.

To prepare the library, the immunoSEQ multiplex PCR assay was applied. The multiplex PCR relied on a mix of 60 forward primers for TCR Vbeta segments and 13 reverse primers for TCR Jbeta segments. The CDR3 region of rearranged TCR beta genes was amplified from genomic DNA by a multiplex PCR assay. Amplified TCR beta libraries were sequenced as 87-base-pair reads on the Illumina HiSeq System. The study's own analysis went as follows. A later analysis counted about 80 million unique TCR beta chains across the 650 to 700 repertoires, and 10 million to 12 million of these chains were shared by at least two donors. Raw reads were error-corrected and collapsed into unique sequences by a nearest-neighbor algorithm in which closely related sequences were merged to remove PCR and sequencing errors. V, D and J gene segments were assigned by aligning CDR3 sequences to IMGT reference sequences. For a sequence to be retained, at least a six-nucleotide match to both a V gene segment and a J gene segment was required. A rearrangement was called productive if the CDR3 had no stop codons and remained in frame with V and J, and every other rearrangement was called non-productive. CDR3 was defined according to IMGT convention as the region running from the second conserved V-encoded cysteine to the conserved J-encoded phenylalanine. The earlier analysis of a few hundred of the donors excluded sequences that lacked an unambiguous match to a single V gene segment. In an earlier analysis of several hundred of the donors, V segments were called functional above 56.7% productive rearrangements and were called segregating when the between-donor standard deviation exceeded 5%. A statistical classification framework was built to diagnose cytomegalovirus status from the catalog of TCR beta chain sequences. V and J gene assignment, in a later analysis, came from comparing TCR nucleotide sequences with IMGT/GENE-DB human TR gene sequences. The TCRdist pipeline was used in a later analysis to assign CDR3 sequences and most-parsimonious VDJ recombination scenarios. In a later analysis, each TCR beta chain was defined by its CDR3 amino acid sequence together with its V-gene family, and reads lacking a unique V-gene family were excluded. To address suspected cross-contamination and a sequencing artifact, a later analysis removed roughly 640 highly shared, low-generation-probability nucleotide sequences. For each public chain, a later analysis derived a clonal expansion index from normalized ranks of inferred template counts within each repertoire. A later analysis computed generation probabilities with a VDJ recombination model fitted to out-of-frame rearrangements, and checked the results against IGoR. A later analysis scored TCR-TCR, TCR-HLA and TCR-CMV co-occurrence with hypergeometric tests, applying a repertoire-size bias correction to TCR pairs. False discovery rates were estimated in a later analysis by permuting HLA or CMV assignments 20 times. In a later analysis, co-occurring TCRs were grouped using DBSCAN, with TCRdist sequence similarity added in when clustering inside HLA-allele-positive subsets. For co-occurrence clustering, repertoires with fewer than 30,000 or more than 120,000 public chains were excluded, along with roughly 5 repertoires with anomalous nucleotide sharing. TCRdb holds this immuneACCESS table with in-frame rearrangements only. Some clones are missing; in checked studies, unresolved V genes explain under half, and the rest has no known cause. That table supplies the V and J calls and clone size; D and trimming were determined from the DNA. Recorded for this sample are fewer than 200,000 clones; roughly four fifths of them occurred a single time. The biggest ten clones account for just under 5% of the sample.

The sequence joins TRBV27 to TRBJ1-4, and 11 junction bases match TRBD1. The receptor was isolated from a woman aged 18-30 years in good health and CMV-seropositive. Sample: PBMCs. Here the CDR3 is given as CASAAGTGGRKLFF. The DNA is TGTGCCAGCGCCGCCGGGACAGGGGGGCGAAAACTGTTTTTT.